This T cell receptor beta chain was recorded in a study of identical twins. In TCRdb, the 5' RACE reads were re-called with MiXCR into one record per CDR3 protein. The sample includes 700,000 or so distinct CDR3 sequences, around 8.6% of them seen just once. Study-level findings and limits: Sequences that were out-of-frame, alpha and twin-shared displayed an excess of low generation probability.

The V gene lost 0 bases and the J gene lost 9 bases, with 15 bases spanning the gap. This CDR3 comprises 14 residues. Germline loops: CDR1 LNHDA, CDR2 SQIVND (reference sequence). Comment on this clonotype: What it binds is unknown.

The same specimen was also included in a second study, on yellow fever vaccine responses in identical twins. That work contributes: Twins reportedly had a vaccine T cell response that seemed partly convergent, partly personalized.

This TCR was sampled from a woman between 18 and 30 years old in good health. The sequencing input was PBMCs. This rearrangement joins TRBV19 to TRBJ2-7; TRBD1 or TRBD2 may be the D gene (6 bases each). The CDR3 sequence is CASSIDGGRQPQYF. CDR3 DNA sequence: TGTGCCAGTAGTATAGACGGGGGCCGGCAACCGCAGTACTTC.